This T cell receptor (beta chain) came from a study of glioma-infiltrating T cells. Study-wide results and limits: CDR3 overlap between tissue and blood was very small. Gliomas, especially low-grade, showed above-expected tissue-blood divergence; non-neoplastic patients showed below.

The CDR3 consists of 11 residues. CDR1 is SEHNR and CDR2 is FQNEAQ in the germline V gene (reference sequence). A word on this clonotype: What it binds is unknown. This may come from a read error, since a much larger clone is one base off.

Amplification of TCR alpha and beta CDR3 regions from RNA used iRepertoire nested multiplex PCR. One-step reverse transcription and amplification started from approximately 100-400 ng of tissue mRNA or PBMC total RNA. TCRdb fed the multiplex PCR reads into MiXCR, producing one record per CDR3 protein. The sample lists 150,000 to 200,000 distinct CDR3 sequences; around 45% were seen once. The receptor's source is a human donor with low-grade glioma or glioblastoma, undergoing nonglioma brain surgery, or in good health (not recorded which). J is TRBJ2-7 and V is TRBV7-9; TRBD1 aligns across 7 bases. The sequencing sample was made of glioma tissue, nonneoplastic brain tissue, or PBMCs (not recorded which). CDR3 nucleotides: TGTGCCAGCAGCATCGGGACAGTGGTGTGCTTC. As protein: CASSIGTVVCF.